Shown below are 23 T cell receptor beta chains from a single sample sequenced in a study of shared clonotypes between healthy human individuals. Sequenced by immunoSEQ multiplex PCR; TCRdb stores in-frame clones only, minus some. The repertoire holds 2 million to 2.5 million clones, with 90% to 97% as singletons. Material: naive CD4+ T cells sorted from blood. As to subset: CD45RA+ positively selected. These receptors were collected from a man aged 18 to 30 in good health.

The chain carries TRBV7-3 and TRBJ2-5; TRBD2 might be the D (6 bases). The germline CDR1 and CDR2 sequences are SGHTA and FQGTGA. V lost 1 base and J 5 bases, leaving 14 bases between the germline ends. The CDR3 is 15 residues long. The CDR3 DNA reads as TGTGCCAGCAGCTTAATGGGGGAGGTAGGGGAGACCCAGTACTTC. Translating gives CASSLMGEVGETQYF.

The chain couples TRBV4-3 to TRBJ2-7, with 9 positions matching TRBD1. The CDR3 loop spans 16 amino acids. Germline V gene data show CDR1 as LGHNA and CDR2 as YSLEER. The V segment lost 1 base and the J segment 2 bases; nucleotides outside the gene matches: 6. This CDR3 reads CASSQVSGQGAYEQYF. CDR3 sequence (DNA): TGCGCCAGCAGCCAAGTCTCGGGACAGGGAGCCTACGAGCAGTACTTC.

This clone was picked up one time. Here the CDR3 DNA reads TGTGCCAGCACAACGAGCGGGAGTGGTACAGATACGCAGTATTTT. As protein: CASTTSGSGTDTQYF. The chain recombines TRBV2 with TRBJ2-3; 8 positions agree with TRBD2. Germline V gene data show CDR1 as SNHLY and CDR2 as FYNNEI. Unmatched junction bases numbered 9, after V lost 7 bases and J lost 3 bases. This CDR3 contains 15 residues.

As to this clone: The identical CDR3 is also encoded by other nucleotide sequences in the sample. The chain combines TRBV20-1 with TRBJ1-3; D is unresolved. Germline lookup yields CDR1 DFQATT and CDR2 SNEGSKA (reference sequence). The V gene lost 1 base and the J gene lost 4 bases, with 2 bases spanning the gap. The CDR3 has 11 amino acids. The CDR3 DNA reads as TGCAGTGCTAGAGCGGGAAACACCATATATTTT. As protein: CSARAGNTIYF.

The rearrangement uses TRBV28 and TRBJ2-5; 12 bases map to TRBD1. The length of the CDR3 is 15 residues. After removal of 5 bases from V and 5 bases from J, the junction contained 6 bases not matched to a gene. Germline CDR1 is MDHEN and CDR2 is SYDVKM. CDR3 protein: CASSAGTGGAETQYF. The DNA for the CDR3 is TGTGCCAGCAGTGCTGGGACAGGGGGCGCGGAGACCCAGTACTTC.

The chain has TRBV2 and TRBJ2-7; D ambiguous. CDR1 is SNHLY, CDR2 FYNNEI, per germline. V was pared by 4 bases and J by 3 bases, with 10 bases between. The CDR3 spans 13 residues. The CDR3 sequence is CASSVDGVYEQYF. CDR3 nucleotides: TGTGCCAGCAGTGTGGACGGAGTCTACGAGCAGTACTTC.

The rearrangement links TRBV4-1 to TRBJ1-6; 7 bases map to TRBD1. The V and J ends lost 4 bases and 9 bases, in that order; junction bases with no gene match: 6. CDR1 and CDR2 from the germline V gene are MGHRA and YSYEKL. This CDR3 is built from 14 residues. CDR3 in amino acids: CASSPRDRISPLHF. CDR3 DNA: TGCGCCAGCAGCCCGAGGGACAGAATTTCACCCCTCCACTTT.

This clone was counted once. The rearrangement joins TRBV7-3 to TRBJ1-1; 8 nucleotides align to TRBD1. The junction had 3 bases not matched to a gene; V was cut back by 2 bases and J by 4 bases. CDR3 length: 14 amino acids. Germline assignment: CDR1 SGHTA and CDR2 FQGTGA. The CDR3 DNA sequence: TGTGCCAGCAGCTTACAACAGGGGGGCACTGAAGCTTTCTTT. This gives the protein CASSLQQGGTEAFF.

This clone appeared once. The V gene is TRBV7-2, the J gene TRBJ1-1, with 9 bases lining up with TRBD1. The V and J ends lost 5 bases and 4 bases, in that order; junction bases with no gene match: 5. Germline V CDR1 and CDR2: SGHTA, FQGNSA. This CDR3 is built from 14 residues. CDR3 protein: CASSVGQGITEAFF. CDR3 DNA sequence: TGTGCCAGCAGCGTGGGACAGGGCATCACTGAAGCTTTCTTT.

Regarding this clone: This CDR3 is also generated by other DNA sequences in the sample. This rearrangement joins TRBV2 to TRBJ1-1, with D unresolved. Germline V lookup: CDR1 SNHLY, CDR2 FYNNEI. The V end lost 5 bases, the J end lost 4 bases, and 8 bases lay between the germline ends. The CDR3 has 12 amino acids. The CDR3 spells CASSQDTTEAFF. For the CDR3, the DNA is TGTGCCAGCAGTCAAGATACCACTGAAGCTTTCTTT.

The CDR3 reads CASSQDLGVLEQFF. The CDR3 region has the DNA TGCGCCAGCAGCCAAGATCTTGGGGTTCTTGAGCAGTTCTTC. The gene calls are TRBV4-1 and TRBJ2-1; D uncertain. The CDR3 runs to 14 residues. V was cut by 0 bases and J by 9 bases, with 12 bases left in between. Germline V CDR1 and CDR2: MGHRA, YSYEKL.

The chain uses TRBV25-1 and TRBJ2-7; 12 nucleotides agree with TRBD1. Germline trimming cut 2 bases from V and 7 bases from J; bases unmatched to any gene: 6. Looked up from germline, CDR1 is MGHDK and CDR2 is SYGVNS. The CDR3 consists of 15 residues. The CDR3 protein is CASSERGQGAREQYF. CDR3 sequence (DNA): TGTGCCAGCAGTGAAAGGGGACAGGGGGCGCGAGAGCAGTACTTC.

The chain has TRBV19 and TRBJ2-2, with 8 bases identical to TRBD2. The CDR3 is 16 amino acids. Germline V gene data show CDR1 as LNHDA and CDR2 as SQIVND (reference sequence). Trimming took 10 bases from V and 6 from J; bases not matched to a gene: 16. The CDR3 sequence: CAIHRGLAGPPGELFF. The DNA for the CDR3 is TGTGCCATCCACCGGGGGCTAGCGGGCCCTCCCGGGGAGCTGTTTTTT.

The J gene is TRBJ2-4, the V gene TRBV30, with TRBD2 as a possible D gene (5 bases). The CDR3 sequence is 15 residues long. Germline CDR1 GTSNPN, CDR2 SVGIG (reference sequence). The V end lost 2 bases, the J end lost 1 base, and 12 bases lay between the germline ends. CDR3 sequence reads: CAWSKRNGAKNIQYF. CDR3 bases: TGTGCCTGGAGTAAGCGGAACGGGGCCAAAAACATTCAGTACTTC.

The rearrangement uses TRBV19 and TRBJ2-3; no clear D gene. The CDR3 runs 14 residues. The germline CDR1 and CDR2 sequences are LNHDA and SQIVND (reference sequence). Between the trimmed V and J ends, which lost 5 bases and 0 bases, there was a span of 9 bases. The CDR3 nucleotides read TGTGCCAGTAGTCCCCGGATAAGCACAGATACGCAGTATTTT. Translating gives CASSPRISTDTQYF.

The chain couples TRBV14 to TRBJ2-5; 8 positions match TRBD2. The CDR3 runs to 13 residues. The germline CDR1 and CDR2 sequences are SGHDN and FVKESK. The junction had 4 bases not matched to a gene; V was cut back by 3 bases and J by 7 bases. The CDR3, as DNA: TGTGCCAGCAGCCAGGGACTAGATGGGACCCAGTACTTC. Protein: CASSQGLDGTQYF.

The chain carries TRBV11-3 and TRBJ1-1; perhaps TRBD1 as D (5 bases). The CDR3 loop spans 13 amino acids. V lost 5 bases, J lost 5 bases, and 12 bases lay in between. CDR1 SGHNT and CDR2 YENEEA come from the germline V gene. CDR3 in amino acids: CASSLGLRTEAFF. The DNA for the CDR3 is TGTGCCAGCAGCCTGGGACTCCGGACTGAAGCTTTCTTT.

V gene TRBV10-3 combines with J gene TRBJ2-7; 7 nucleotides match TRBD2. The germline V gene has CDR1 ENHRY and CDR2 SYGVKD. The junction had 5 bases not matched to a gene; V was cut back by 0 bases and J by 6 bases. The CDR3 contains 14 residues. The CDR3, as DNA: TGTGCCATCAGTGAGTCCAGAAGGGAGGGCGAGCAGTACTTC. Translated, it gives CAISESRREGEQYF.

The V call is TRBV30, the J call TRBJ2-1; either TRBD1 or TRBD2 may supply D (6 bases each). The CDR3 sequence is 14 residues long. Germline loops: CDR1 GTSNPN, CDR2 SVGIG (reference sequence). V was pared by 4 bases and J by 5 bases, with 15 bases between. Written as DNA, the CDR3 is TGTGCCTGGAACGGGGGCGGAGGGGACAATGAGCAGTTCTTC. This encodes CAWNGGGGDNEQFF. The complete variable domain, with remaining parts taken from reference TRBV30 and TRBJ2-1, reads SQTIHQWPATLVQPVGSPLSLECTVEGTSNPNLYWYRQAAGRGLQLLFYSVGIGQISSEVPQNLSASRPQDRQFILSSKKLLLSDSGFYLCAWNGGGGDNEQFFGPGTRLTVL.

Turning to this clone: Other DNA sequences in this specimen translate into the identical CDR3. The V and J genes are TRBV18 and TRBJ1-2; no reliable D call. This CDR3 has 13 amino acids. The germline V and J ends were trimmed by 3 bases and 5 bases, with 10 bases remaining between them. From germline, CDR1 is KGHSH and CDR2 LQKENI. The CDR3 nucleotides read TGTGCCAGCTCACCTGGCGATGGATATGGCTACACCTTC. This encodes CASSPGDGYGYTF.

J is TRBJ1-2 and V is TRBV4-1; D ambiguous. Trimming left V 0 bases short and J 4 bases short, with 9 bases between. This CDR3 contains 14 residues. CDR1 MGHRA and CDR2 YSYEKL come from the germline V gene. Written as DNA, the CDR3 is TGCGCCAGCAGCCAAGACCAAGGGATCTATGGCTACACCTTC. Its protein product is CASSQDQGIYGYTF.

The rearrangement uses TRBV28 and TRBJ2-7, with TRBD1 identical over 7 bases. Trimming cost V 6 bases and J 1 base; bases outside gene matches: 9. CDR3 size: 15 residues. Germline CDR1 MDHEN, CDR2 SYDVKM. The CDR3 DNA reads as TGTGCCAGCAGACGGACACAGGGGATATCCTACGAGCAGTACTTC. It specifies CASRRTQGISYEQYF.

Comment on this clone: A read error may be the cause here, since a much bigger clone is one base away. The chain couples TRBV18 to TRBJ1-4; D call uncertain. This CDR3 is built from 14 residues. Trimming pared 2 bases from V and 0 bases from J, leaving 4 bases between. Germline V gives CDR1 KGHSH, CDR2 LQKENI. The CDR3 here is CASSPWATNEKLFF. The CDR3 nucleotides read TGTGCCAGCTCACCATGGGCAACTAATGAAAAACTGTTTTTT.